These 16 T cell receptor beta chains came from one sample sequenced in a study of T-cell memory formation after mild COVID-19. TCRdb ran MiXCR on the 5' RACE reads and lists one entry per CDR3 protein. The repertoire holds roughly 400,000 distinct CDR3 sequences, more than 20% seen once, with roughly 8.9% in the top ten. The specimen was PBMCs or a T cell subset sorted from them (not recorded which). All receptors come from an adult woman who had mild COVID-19 (a few samples of this study predate the infection). Cell type and time point are not known.

This clonotype was counted ten times or more. Germline and junction disagree at one end, which may indicate a read error. This chain uses TRBV12-3 or TRBV12-4 with TRBJ1-5; D is ambiguous. The CDR3 length is 14 residues. This CDR3 reads CASSFLDSNQPQHF. The CDR3, as DNA: TGCGCCAGCAGCTTTCTAGATAGCAATCAGCCCCAGCATTTT.

This clonotype was seen only a few times. The chain employs TRBV13 and TRBJ2-1; no reliable D call. V was cut by 3 bases and J by 2 bases, with 11 bases left in between. Looked up from germline, CDR1 is PRHDT and CDR2 is FYEKMQ (reference sequence). The CDR3 sequence is 15 residues long. In nucleotides, the CDR3 is TGTGCCAGCAGCTTCGGAAGCCGAACCTACAATGAGCAGTTCTTC. This gives the protein CASSFGSRTYNEQFF.

This clonotype has ten or more counts. The V and J genes are TRBV7-8 and TRBJ2-3; 10 nucleotides line up with TRBD1. The germline gives CDR1 SGHVS, CDR2 FQNEAQ. The CDR3 consists of 17 residues. V was pared by 3 bases and J by 1 base, with 7 bases of the junction left unmatched. CDR3 in DNA: TGTGCCAGCAGCTTTGGGCGCGGGACAGGGGGCACAGATACGCAGTATTTT. Its translation: CASSFGRGTGGTDTQYF.

The V call is TRBV29-1, the J call TRBJ2-1, with D perhaps being TRBD1 or TRBD2 (6 bases each). The length of the CDR3 is 14 residues. V lost 2 bases and J lost 9, with 17 bases in between. Germline-derived CDR1 and CDR2 are SQVTM and ANQGSEA. CDR3 bases: TGCAGCGTTGAACAACAAATGGGGGGCTCTGAGCAGTTCTTC. Translating gives CSVEQQMGGSEQFF.

This clonotype was counted a few times. The chain carries TRBV7-8 and TRBJ1-4; maybe TRBD1 (5 bases). The V end lost 6 bases, the J end lost 7 bases, and 15 bases lay between the germline ends. Germline loops: CDR1 SGHVS, CDR2 FQNEAQ. The CDR3 is made up of 14 amino acids. The CDR3 loop reads CASRAGLGSEKLFF. Here the CDR3 DNA reads TGTGCCAGCAGGGCAGGGTTGGGAAGTGAAAAACTGTTTTTT.

This sequence joins TRBV10-2 and TRBJ2-7, with unresolved D. Germline loops: CDR1 WSHSY, CDR2 SAAADI. This CDR3 spans 14 amino acids. Trimming left V 1 base short and J 3 bases short, with 10 bases between. In DNA form, the CDR3 reads TGCGCCAGCAGTGAGTGGGTAGTTAGCTACGAGCAGTACTTC. Residues: CASSEWVVSYEQYF.

This clonotype occurred a few times. The chain couples TRBV6-1 to TRBJ1-1; a possible D gene is TRBD1 (5 bases). The CDR3 has 13 amino acids. Per the germline V gene, CDR1 is MNHNS and CDR2 is SASEGT. V was clipped by 10 bases and J by 0 bases, with 12 bases between them. The CDR3 nucleotides read TGTGCCAACGCCAGGGCTATGAACACTGAAGCTTTCTTT. Its translation: CANARAMNTEAFF.

For this clonotype: At one end the junction does not follow the germline gene, possibly because of a read error. The chain has TRBV5-1 and TRBJ1-1; a possible D gene is TRBD1 (5 bases). Germline V lookup: CDR1 SGHRS, CDR2 YFSETQ. The CDR3 is made up of 14 amino acids. DNA of the CDR3: TGCGCCAGCAGCTCCGGGACGGTGAACACTGAAGTTTTCTTT. This gives the protein CASSSGTVNTEVFF.

This clonotype was seen once. The rearrangement joins TRBV2 to TRBJ1-2; D is unclear. Germline V CDR1 and CDR2: SNHLY, FYNNEI. This CDR3 is built from 15 residues. V was pared by 1 base and J by 3 bases, with 12 bases between. CDR3: CASSEGIREYYGYTF. The CDR3 DNA follows: TGTGCCAGCAGTGAAGGGATCCGTGAGTACTATGGCTACACCTTC. Full variable domain (outside the CDR3, taken from reference TRBV2 and TRBJ1-2): EPEVTQTPSHQVTQMGQEVILRCVPISNHLYFYWYRQILGQKVEFLVSFYNNEISEKSEIFDDQFSVERPDGSNFTLKIRSTKLEDSAMYFCASSEGIREYYGYTFGSGTRLTVV.

The chain is built from TRBV27 and TRBJ2-1; 7 nucleotides match TRBD2. Germline assignment: CDR1 MNHEY and CDR2 SMNVEV (reference sequence). This CDR3 has 13 residues. The ends lost 0 bases at V and 8 bases at J; junction bases unmatched: 1. CDR3 sequence: CASSLSGRDEQFF. The CDR3 coding sequence is TGTGCCAGCAGTTTATCAGGGAGGGATGAGCAGTTCTTC.

The genes are TRBV5-1 and TRBJ1-3; 7 bases are shared with TRBD1. The germline V gene encodes CDR1 SGHRS and CDR2 YFSETQ. The CDR3 runs 14 residues. V lost 2 bases and J lost 2; bases outside the gene matches: 1. The DNA of the CDR3 is TGCGCCAGCAGCTTCAGGGGGGCTGGAAACACCATATATTTT. It is translated as CASSFRGAGNTIYF. The full variable domain, rest sourced from reference TRBV5-1 and TRBJ1-3, is KAGVTQTPRYLIKTRGQQVTLSCSPISGHRSVSWYQQTPGQGLQFLFEYFSETQRNKGNFPGRFSGRQFSNSRSEMNVSTLELGDSALYLCASSFRGAGNTIYFGEGSWLTVV.

The chain links TRBV5-4 to TRBJ2-3; 11 bases are shared with TRBD2. This CDR3 is built from 16 residues. Germline V CDR1 and CDR2: SGHNT, YYREEE (reference sequence). V trimming: 2 bases; J trimming: 3 bases; junction bases outside the gene matches: 5. The CDR3 loop is CASSFSGGALTDTQYF. In DNA form, the CDR3 reads TGTGCCAGCAGCTTTAGCGGGGGGGCCTTAACAGATACGCAGTATTTT.

This clonotype turned up a few times. The chain recombines TRBV29-1 with TRBJ2-7; 9 bases are a match to TRBD2. In germline, CDR1 is SQVTM, CDR2 ANQGSEA. The CDR3 covers 14 residues. Losses at the gene ends were 1 base for V and 3 bases for J; bases not matched to a gene: 4. The CDR3 spells CSVEGLADHYEQYF. Here the CDR3 DNA reads TGCAGCGTTGAAGGACTAGCGGACCACTACGAGCAGTACTTC.

This chain connects TRBV7-2 to TRBJ2-3, with 8 bases matching TRBD2. CDR3 length: 17 residues. V lost 3 bases and J lost 0; bases outside the gene matches: 8. Germline V gives CDR1 SGHTA, CDR2 FQGNSA. The CDR3 region is CASSFTSGVLSTDTQYF. In DNA form, the CDR3 reads TGTGCCAGCAGCTTTACTAGCGGTGTTCTAAGCACAGATACGCAGTATTTT.

In this sample, this clonotype turned up a few times. CDR3 protein: CSARGQAQNSNQPQHF. In DNA, the CDR3 is TGCAGTGCTAGGGGACAGGCCCAAAATAGCAATCAGCCCCAGCATTTT. The chain links TRBV20-1 to TRBJ1-5, with 8 bases lining up with TRBD1. CDR1 and CDR2 (germline): DFQATT, SNEGSKA (reference sequence). CDR3 length equals 16 residues. The junction had 7 bases not matched to a gene; V was cut back by 3 bases and J by 0 bases.

This clonotype was seen more than once but under ten times. The chain is built from TRBV6-2 or TRBV6-3 and TRBJ2-3, with 8 bases fitting TRBD2. The length of the CDR3 is 15 residues. CDR1 and CDR2 (germline): MNHEY, SVGEGT. Trimming at V came to 4 bases and at J to 5 bases, leaving 8 bases not matched to a gene. CDR3 DNA sequence: TGTGCCAGCAGTTTAAGGGCGGGAGGAGGAGATACGCAGTATTTT. Amino acid sequence: CASSLRAGGGDTQYF.